The 15 T cell receptor beta chains in this list originate from one sample, sequenced in a study of response to subunit inactivated influenza vaccine. Using its own MiXCR run on the RT-PCR reads, TCRdb lists one record per CDR3 protein. Among around 530,000 distinct CDR3 sequences listed, around 11% were seen once. The source material was PBMCs from blood, sampled on the day of vaccination. The origin of the receptors is a man aged 50 to 60 who received an inactivated influenza vaccine.

The rearrangement links TRBV15 to TRBJ1-4; D remains ambiguous. Germline CDR1 and CDR2: LNHNV and YYDKDF (reference sequence). V was pared by 8 bases and J by 3 bases, with 7 bases between. This CDR3 spans 12 amino acids. CDR3 sequence reads: CATVGSNEKLFF. The DNA of the CDR3 is TGTGCCACCGTAGGGTCTAATGAAAAACTGTTTTTT.

V gene TRBV3-1 combines with J gene TRBJ1-2; TRBD1 matches 7 bases. Germline V gives CDR1 LGHDT, CDR2 YNNKEL (reference sequence). V was clipped by 1 base and J by 8 bases; unmatched bases: 10. The CDR3 is made up of 15 amino acids. CDR3: CASSQATGVVGGYTF. The DNA of the CDR3 is TGTGCCAGCAGCCAAGCTACAGGGGTCGTAGGCGGCTACACCTTC.

This clonotype occurred a few times. V usage is TRBV3-1 and J usage is TRBJ2-7; D remains ambiguous. Trimming cost V 2 bases and J 3 bases, with 11 bases left between them. The germline gives CDR1 LGHDT, CDR2 YNNKEL (reference sequence). The CDR3 covers 14 residues. CDR3 in DNA: TGTGCCAGCAGCCAACCCCCGATTTTCTACGAGCAGTACTTC. Protein: CASSQPPIFYEQYF.

This clonotype turned up a few times. The chain uses TRBV3-1 and TRBJ2-7; 13 bases map to TRBD2. After removal of 3 bases from V and 5 bases from J, the junction contained 4 bases not matched to a gene. There are 15 residues in the CDR3. Per the germline V gene, CDR1 is LGHDT and CDR2 is YNNKEL (reference sequence). The CDR3 loop reads CASSQTSGRTNEQYF. DNA of the CDR3: TGTGCCAGCAGCCAGACTAGCGGGAGGACGAACGAGCAGTACTTC.

This clonotype was observed at least ten times. The genes are TRBV20-1 and TRBJ1-2; a weak D match, TRBD1 (5 bases). This CDR3 has 14 residues. Trimming shortened V by 1 base and J by 4 bases, and 13 bases separated the two germline ends. Germline CDR1 and CDR2: DFQATT and SNEGSKA (reference sequence). The CDR3 sequence is CSARVGQGGYGYTF. The CDR3 bases are TGCAGTGCTAGAGTCGGGCAGGGAGGCTATGGCTACACCTTC.

The chain's CDR3 is CASRWWDGELFF. The CDR3 DNA follows: TGTGCCAGCCGTTGGTGGGACGGGGAGCTGTTTTTT. J is TRBJ2-2 and V is TRBV6-5, with D hard to call. The V end lost 8 bases, the J end lost 7 bases, and 11 bases lay between the germline ends. The CDR3 runs 12 residues. The germline V gene has CDR1 MNHEY and CDR2 SVGAGI.

The chain couples TRBV7-9 to TRBJ2-7; maybe TRBD1 (5 bases). The CDR3 has 15 amino acids. Looked up from germline, CDR1 is SEHNR and CDR2 is FQNEAQ (reference sequence). V was clipped by 1 base and J by 6 bases, with 16 bases between them. The CDR3 sequence: CASSLVLGLDGEQYF. The CDR3 DNA reads as TGTGCCAGCAGCTTAGTTTTGGGGCTTGACGGCGAGCAGTACTTC.

A few counts support this clonotype. The J gene is TRBJ1-5, the V gene TRBV19; D might be TRBD1 (6 bases). Trimming shortened V by 3 bases and J by 2 bases, and 14 bases separated the two germline ends. In germline, CDR1 is LNHDA, CDR2 SQIVND (reference sequence). This CDR3 is built from 16 residues. CDR3 amino acids: CASSIYRAGGNQPQHF. In DNA, the CDR3 is TGTGCCAGTAGTATCTACAGGGCAGGTGGCAATCAGCCCCAGCATTTT.

This clonotype was found a few times. V and J are TRBV6-4 and TRBJ1-2; 7 bases are shared with TRBD1. J lost 4 bases, V lost 2 bases, and 1 base had no gene match. CDR1 and CDR2 from the germline V gene are MRHNA and SNTAGT. The CDR3 extends over 13 amino acids. In DNA, the CDR3 is TGTGCCAGCAGTGACACAGGGGCCTATGGCTACACCTTC. Protein product: CASSDTGAYGYTF.

The rearrangement joins TRBV6-1 to TRBJ2-7; D ambiguous. Between the trimmed V and J ends, which lost 6 bases and 7 bases, there was a span of 10 bases. Per germline, CDR1 MNHNS and CDR2 SASEGT. This CDR3 region has 11 residues. The CDR3 DNA reads TGTGCCAGCAGGGTGACGTGGGAGCAGTACTTC. Translating gives CASRVTWEQYF.

This clonotype has just a few counts. Here the CDR3 DNA reads TGTGCCACCACCGACAGGCAGGGAGCCGGGGAGCTGTTTTTT. Its translation: CATTDRQGAGELFF. J is TRBJ2-2 and V is TRBV15; possible D gene TRBD1, 6 bases. Germline CDR1 LNHNV, CDR2 YYDKDF (reference sequence). The CDR3 is 14 amino acids. Trimming removed 7 bases at V and 6 bases at J, with 15 bases between.

The chain carries TRBV18 and TRBJ2-7; possible D gene TRBD2, 5 bases. CDR3 length: 15 amino acids. In germline, CDR1 is KGHSH, CDR2 LQKENI. The V end lost 6 bases, the J end lost 0 bases, and 15 bases lay between the germline ends. The CDR3 region is CASSVGKTSSYEQYF. DNA of the CDR3: TGTGCCAGCTCTGTCGGGAAAACGAGCTCCTACGAGCAGTACTTC.

The rearrangement links TRBV6-2 or TRBV6-3 to TRBJ2-3; TRBD2 matches 12 bases. The CDR3 covers 15 residues. The germline V gene has CDR1 MNHEY and CDR2 SVGEGT. The V gene end was trimmed by 6 bases and the J gene end by 4 bases; junction bases not matched to a gene: 5. The CDR3 DNA is TGTGCCAGCAGCTCGGGACTAGCGGGTCCAGATACGCAGTATTTT. It is translated as CASSSGLAGPDTQYF.

The chain links TRBV15 to TRBJ1-5; D not resolved. Germline CDR1 LNHNV, CDR2 YYDKDF (reference sequence). The CDR3 covers 16 residues. The V end lost 0 bases, the J end lost 4 bases, and 13 bases lay between the germline ends. CDR3 coding DNA: TGTGCCACCAGCAGAGATCCGGGTGACTTAAATCAGCCCCAGCATTTT. Residues: CATSRDPGDLNQPQHF.

This clonotype was seen at least ten times. The rearrangement uses TRBV7-2 and TRBJ2-7; tentatively, D is TRBD1 (5 bases). Deletions cut 5 bases from V and 3 bases from J, with 14 bases between. Germline CDR1 is SGHTA and CDR2 is FQGNSA. The CDR3 has 14 residues. CDR3 sequence reads: CASSPRTRSYEQYF. The CDR3 coding sequence is TGTGCCAGCAGCCCCCGGACAAGGAGCTACGAGCAGTACTTC.